Listed here are 8 T cell receptor beta chains from one sample, sequenced in a study of blood T cell repertoires in COVID-19. Clones were sequenced by immunoSEQ multiplex PCR, and TCRdb holds only the in-frame ones, with some missing. The repertoire holds about 180,000 clones, with roughly 84% as singletons. Specimen: peripheral blood. All receptors derive from a woman aged 80 or older with acute or convalescent COVID-19.

The rearrangement joins TRBV11-3 to TRBJ2-7; tentatively, D is TRBD1 (6 bases). The CDR3 is 13 residues long. V lost 8 bases, J lost 4 bases, and 15 bases lay in between. The germline V gene encodes CDR1 SGHNT and CDR2 YENEEA. The CDR3 protein is CASFRGCRYEQYF. CDR3 sequence (DNA): TGTGCCAGCTTCAGGGGATGTAGATACGAGCAGTACTTC.

Of note for this clone: The sample contains more than one DNA sequence encoding this CDR3. The chain joins TRBV6-5 to TRBJ1-2; 8 bases line up with TRBD1. Unmatched junction bases numbered 5, after V lost 6 bases and J lost 5 bases. CDR3 length: 13 amino acids. Germline assignment: CDR1 MNHEY and CDR2 SVGAGI. The CDR3 spells CASSPDRDYGYTF. CDR3 nucleotide sequence: TGTGCCAGCAGCCCGGACAGGGATTATGGCTACACCTTC.

This clone has just one count. The CDR3 nucleotides read TGTGCCAGCAGCTTATCGGTAGCGGGAGATTCCTACAATGAGCAGTTCTTC. This encodes CASSLSVAGDSYNEQFF. The chain carries TRBV11-3 and TRBJ2-1, with 9 nucleotides matching TRBD2. The V gene's germline CDR1 is SGHNT and CDR2 YENEEA. The CDR3 has 17 amino acids. Trimming took 2 bases from V and 1 from J; bases not matched to a gene: 6. Full variable domain (rest looked up from reference TRBV11-3 and TRBJ2-1): EAGVVQSPRYKIIEKKQPVAFWCNPISGHNTLYWYLQNLGQGPELLIRYENEEAVDDSQLPKDRFSAERLKGVDSTLKIQPAELGDSAVYLCASSLSVAGDSYNEQFFGPGTRLTVL.

This clone occurred once. The CDR3 nucleotides read TGTGCCAGCACCCTACAGGGGTCCTTAGGCTACACCTTC. Amino acids: CASTLQGSLGYTF. The chain employs TRBV12-3 or TRBV12-4 and TRBJ1-2; 7 bases line up with TRBD1. Trimming at V came to 7 bases and at J to 8 bases, leaving 10 bases not matched to a gene. The CDR3 loop spans 13 amino acids.

CDR3 bases: TGTGCCAGCAGGAGTATCAATCAGCCCCAGCATTTT. This gives the protein CASRSINQPQHF. The chain combines TRBV12-3 or TRBV12-4 with TRBJ1-5; D call uncertain. The CDR3 runs to 12 residues. The ends were cut back, 6 bases at V and 3 bases at J, with 6 bases in the middle.

The V call is TRBV7-2, the J call TRBJ2-2; 8 bases are a match to TRBD2. Trimming cost V 5 bases and J 4 bases; bases outside gene matches: 6. Germline V gives CDR1 SGHTA, CDR2 FQGNSA. This CDR3 spans 15 amino acids. In nucleotides, the CDR3 is TGTGCCAGCAGCGCCCTACTAGCGGTCACCGGGGAGCTGTTTTTT. Translated, it gives CASSALLAVTGELFF.

This clone occurred once. The chain joins TRBV11-3 to TRBJ2-1; D may be TRBD1 (6 bases). The ends were cut back, 1 base at V and 2 bases at J, with 6 bases in the middle. The germline CDR1 and CDR2 sequences are SGHNT and YENEEA. CDR3 length: 14 amino acids. The CDR3 protein is CASSLAGAYNEQFF. CDR3 in DNA: TGTGCCAGCAGCTTAGCAGGGGCCTACAATGAGCAGTTCTTC.

This clone has a handful of counts. This chain joins TRBV5-8 and TRBJ2-7; TRBD1 might be the D (5 bases). Trimming removed 7 bases at V and 6 bases at J, with 17 bases between. The CDR3 length is 13 residues. Germline CDR1 reads SGHTS; CDR2 reads YDEGEE. CDR3 in DNA: TGTGCCAGCGGCTGGGGCAGGGTGGGCGAGCAGTACTTC. Protein: CASGWGRVGEQYF.